The 15 T cell receptor beta chains below were found in one sample sequenced in a study of blood T cell repertoires in COVID-19. Libraries were prepared by immunoSEQ multiplex PCR; TCRdb keeps only in-frame clonotypes and omits some of them. The sample lists some 400,000 clones, around 87% occurring once. Sequencing input: peripheral blood. The receptors come from a woman aged 60 to 75 with COVID-19, enrolled during active disease.

V gene TRBV2 combines with J gene TRBJ2-3, with D possibly matching TRBD2 (5 bases). V dropped 6 bases and J dropped 0 bases, with 10 bases sitting between them. The CDR3 length is 14 residues. Per the germline V gene, CDR1 is SNHLY and CDR2 is FYNNEI. CDR3 loop: CASRPRESTDTQYF. CDR3 nucleotide sequence: TGTGCCAGCAGGCCCCGGGAAAGCACAGATACGCAGTATTTT.

The genes are TRBV9 and TRBJ1-3; 7 nucleotides agree with TRBD1. The CDR3 extends over 16 amino acids. After removal of 3 bases from V and 0 bases from J, the junction contained 6 bases not matched to a gene. Germline V CDR1 and CDR2: SGDLS, YYNGEE. CDR3 sequence reads: CASSDDRASSGNTIYF. Here the CDR3 DNA reads TGTGCCAGCAGCGATGACAGGGCTAGCTCTGGAAACACCATATATTTT.

The rearrangement uses TRBV11-2 and TRBJ1-1; 10 nucleotides align to TRBD1. The CDR3 runs 15 residues. Unmatched junction bases numbered 7, after V lost 4 bases and J lost 5 bases. Germline CDR1 SGHAT, CDR2 FQNNGV. CDR3 region: CASSSSVGQGTEAFF. CDR3 DNA: TGTGCCAGCAGCTCATCTGTGGGACAGGGGACTGAAGCTTTCTTT.

This chain uses TRBV12-3 or TRBV12-4 with TRBJ2-7, with 7 bases fitting TRBD1. This CDR3 spans 12 amino acids. V lost 6 bases, J lost 6 bases, and 5 bases stayed unmatched. CDR3 DNA sequence: TGTGCCAGCAGAGCTAGACAGGGCGAGCAGTACTTC. It translates to CASRARQGEQYF.

The chain uses TRBV28 and TRBJ1-6, with no clear D. CDR1 and CDR2 from the germline V gene are MDHEN and SYDVKM. V was shortened by 5 bases and J by 9 bases, with 11 bases between the two germline ends. This CDR3 spans 13 amino acids. CDR3 residues: CASSPLSRSPLHF. The CDR3 region has the DNA TGTGCCAGCAGTCCCCTCTCCCGTTCACCCCTCCACTTT.

The J gene is TRBJ1-2, the V gene TRBV4-2; D remains ambiguous. Trimming removed 0 bases from V and 2 bases from J, with 4 bases in between. CDR1 and CDR2 from the germline V gene are LGHNA and YNFKEQ. The CDR3 has 13 amino acids. The CDR3 region is CASSQDLNYGYTF. The CDR3 bases are TGTGCCAGCAGCCAAGATCTGAACTATGGCTACACCTTC.

CDR3 DNA sequence: TGTGCCAGCAGCCAAGATAGGGGGACCATTATAGATACGCAGTATTTT. It encodes CASSQDRGTIIDTQYF. This chain links TRBV3-1 (or the pseudogene TRBV3-2) with TRBJ2-3; tentatively, D is TRBD1 (6 bases). The V end was cut by 0 bases, the J end by 5 bases, with 15 bases between. The CDR3 is made up of 16 amino acids. Germline loops: CDR1 LGHDT, CDR2 YNNKEL (reference sequence).

This chain joins TRBV6-5 and TRBJ1-1, with a weak D call TRBD1 (5 bases). The germline CDR1 and CDR2 sequences are MNHEY and SVGAGI. Trimming took 0 bases from V and 9 from J, leaving 14 bases between them. The CDR3 sequence is 14 residues long. DNA for the CDR3: TGTGCCAGCAGTTACTCCCAGGGATTCCGGAAAGCTTTCTTT. Translating gives CASSYSQGFRKAFF.

The chain couples TRBV6-5 to TRBJ1-2; 9 nucleotides align to TRBD1. The CDR3 covers 15 residues. The ends lost 6 bases at V and 8 bases at J; junction bases unmatched: 13. Germline V CDR1 and CDR2: MNHEY, SVGAGI. CDR3 bases: TGTGCCAGCAGGAACTTACATAGGGACAGGGACGGCTACACCTTC. Residues: CASRNLHRDRDGYTF.

The J gene is TRBJ1-5, the V gene TRBV30; D gene unclear. Germline assignment: CDR1 GTSNPN and CDR2 SVGIG (reference sequence). Trimming shortened V by 1 base and J by 3 bases, and 7 bases separated the two germline ends. The CDR3 has 13 amino acids. CDR3 coding DNA: TGTGCCTGGAGTGAAGACACCAATCAGCCCCAGCATTTT. Amino acid sequence: CAWSEDTNQPQHF.

The chain employs TRBV4-1 and TRBJ2-5; 14 bases match TRBD2. The CDR3 extends over 16 amino acids. V dropped 6 bases and J dropped 5; count of bases not matched to a gene: 8. CDR1 MGHRA and CDR2 YSYEKL come from the germline V gene. The CDR3: CASRPLTSGGAETQYF. DNA for the CDR3: TGCGCCAGCAGACCTCTGACTAGCGGGGGGGCGGAGACCCAGTACTTC.

This rearrangement joins TRBV4-2 to TRBJ2-7, with 13 bases fitting TRBD2. CDR3 length: 17 amino acids. The V gene end was trimmed by 4 bases and the J gene end by 3 bases; junction bases not matched to a gene: 9. Germline assignment: CDR1 LGHNA and CDR2 YNFKEQ. The CDR3 nucleotides are TGTGCCAGCAGCCGCAGACTAGCGGGGGGAAAGAACTACGAGCAGTACTTC. It codes for CASSRRLAGGKNYEQYF.

The chain is built from TRBV27 and TRBJ1-6; D is possibly TRBD1 (6 bases). Germline lookup yields CDR1 MNHEY and CDR2 SMNVEV (reference sequence). The germline V and J ends were trimmed by 3 bases and 8 bases, with 17 bases remaining between them. This CDR3 comprises 16 residues. The CDR3 protein is CASSLVQGPSDSPLHF. CDR3 nucleotides: TGTGCCAGCAGTTTGGTGCAGGGGCCCTCGGATTCACCCCTCCACTTT.

Remarks on this clone: The same CDR3 is also encoded by other DNA sequences in this sample. V and J are TRBV18 and TRBJ2-7, with 10 bases aligning to TRBD1. Per the germline V gene, CDR1 is KGHSH and CDR2 is LQKENI. J gave up 2 bases and V 3 bases, and 1 base lay outside the gene matches. The CDR3 totals 14 residues. CDR3: CASSPGQGTYEQYF. The CDR3 nucleotides read TGTGCCAGCTCACCGGGACAGGGGACCTACGAGCAGTACTTC.

V is TRBV21-1 and J is TRBJ2-7; the table's D call of TRBD1 was not tested on the DNA. TRBV21-1 is a pseudogene. CDR3 length equals 15 residues. As DNA, the CDR3 is TGTGCCACCCGACCCGACAGGGGTCCCTCCTACGAGCAGTACTTC. It yields the protein CATRPDRGPSYEQYF.